The TCR beta chain under discussion was sequenced for a study of cytomegalovirus exposure and HLA in healthy donors. This clone was seen a handful of times. CDR3 length: 14 residues. V was pared by 1 base and J by 1 base, with 7 bases between. CDR1 and CDR2 from the germline V gene are SGHTA and FQGNSA. Use of 60 Vbeta and 13 Jbeta primers characterized the PCR. Sequencing was performed with immunoSEQ multiplex PCR; in TCRdb, only in-frame clones are kept and a portion is missing. Found here are about 59,000 clones, about 80% of them singletons; the top ten hold around 1.7%. The sequence was collected from a man aged 40-49 years in good health and CMV-seronegative. The gene calls are TRBV7-2 and TRBJ1-1, with D unclear. Input material: PBMCs. In DNA form, the CDR3 reads TGTGCCAGCAGCTTAGTTCGCGGGAACACTGAAGCTTTCTTT. The encoded protein is CASSLVRGNTEAFF.